The clone carrying this T cell receptor (beta chain) has a handful of counts. TCRdb reanalysed the 5' RACE reads using MiXCR and keeps one entry per CDR3 protein. The data contain hundreds of thousands of distinct CDR3 sequences, 6.1% of them seen just once; the ten biggest clones take up under 2%. The source of the sample is a study of identical twins. This CDR3 comprises 13 residues. V was cut by 5 bases and J by 7 bases, with 12 bases left in between. Germline lookup yields CDR1 MNHNS and CDR2 SASEGT. Everyone who donated was a healthy Caucasian. The source is a man between 18 and 35 years old in good health. Sequences were obtained from naive T cells sorted from blood. The chain links TRBV6-1 to TRBJ2-1, with no clear D. The CDR3 sequence is CASSPSNRNEQFF. CDR3 DNA: TGTGCCAGCAGTCCGTCAAATAGGAATGAGCAGTTCTTC.